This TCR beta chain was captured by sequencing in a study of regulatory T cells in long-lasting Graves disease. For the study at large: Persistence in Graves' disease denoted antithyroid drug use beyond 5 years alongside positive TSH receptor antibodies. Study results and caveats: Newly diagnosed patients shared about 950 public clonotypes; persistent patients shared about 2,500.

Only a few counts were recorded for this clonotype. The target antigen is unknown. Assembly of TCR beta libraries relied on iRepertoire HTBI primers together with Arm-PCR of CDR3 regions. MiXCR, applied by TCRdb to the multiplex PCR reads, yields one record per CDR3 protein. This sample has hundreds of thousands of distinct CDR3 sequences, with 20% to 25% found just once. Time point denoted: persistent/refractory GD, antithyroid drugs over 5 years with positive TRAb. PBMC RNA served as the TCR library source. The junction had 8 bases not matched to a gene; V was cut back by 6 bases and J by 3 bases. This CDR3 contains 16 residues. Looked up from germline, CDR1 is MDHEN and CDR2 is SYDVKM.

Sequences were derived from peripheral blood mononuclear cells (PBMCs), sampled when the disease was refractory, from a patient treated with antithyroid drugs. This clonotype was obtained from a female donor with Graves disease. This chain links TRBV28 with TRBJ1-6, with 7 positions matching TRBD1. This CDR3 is CASSLAGTVYNSPLHF. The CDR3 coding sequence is TGTGCCAGCAGCTTAGCCGGGACAGTCTATAATTCACCCCTCCACTTT.